One sample yielded the 25 T cell receptor beta chains listed below, sequenced in a study of shared clonotypes between healthy human individuals. Clones were read by immunoSEQ multiplex PCR, and TCRdb kept only the in-frame ones, dropping some. The profile shows about 380,000 clones, 96% of them singletons. Input material: memory CD8+ T cells sorted from blood. The sample's subset: CD45RO+ cells pooled with CCR7-negative TemRA cells. The source of these receptors is a man aged 30 to 45 in good health.

The genes are TRBV2 and TRBJ1-3; 10 bases are a match to TRBD1. Losses at the gene ends were 8 bases for V and 1 base for J; bases not matched to a gene: 11. Per the germline V gene, CDR1 is SNHLY and CDR2 is FYNNEI. The CDR3 loop spans 17 amino acids. The chain's CDR3 is CASGEDRGPYSGNTIYF. The CDR3 DNA is TGTGCCAGCGGGGAAGACAGGGGGCCTTATTCTGGAAACACCATATATTTT.

The chain joins TRBV18 to TRBJ2-3; TRBD2 matches at 8 bases. Trimming cost V 3 bases and J 4 bases; bases outside gene matches: 3. Germline V gene data show CDR1 as KGHSH and CDR2 as LQKENI. The CDR3 spans 14 residues. The CDR3 reads CASSPGLAADTQYF. CDR3 DNA: TGTGCCAGCTCACCCGGACTAGCAGCAGATACGCAGTATTTT.

The CDR3 DNA reads TGTGCCAGCAGCGTAGGCGGGAGGGCCTACGAGCAGTACTTC. It specifies CASSVGGRAYEQYF. The gene calls are TRBV9 and TRBJ2-7; 9 bases line up with TRBD2. Germline V gene data show CDR1 as SGDLS and CDR2 as YYNGEE. This CDR3 spans 14 amino acids. The V and J ends lost 0 bases and 2 bases, in that order; junction bases with no gene match: 0.

V is TRBV18 and J is TRBJ2-1; D is unclear. CDR3 size: 13 residues. Germline assignment: CDR1 KGHSH and CDR2 LQKENI. V dropped 6 bases and J dropped 13 bases, with 19 bases sitting between them. The CDR3 sequence: CASSRLIPPDQFF. The DNA for the CDR3 is TGTGCCAGCTCGCGACTCATCCCACCTGATCAGTTCTTC.

The CDR3 DNA reads TGTGCCAGCAGTGAGGAACAGGGGGCCGGGGAGCTGTTTTTT. Its translation: CASSEEQGAGELFF. V and J are TRBV2 and TRBJ2-2; TRBD1 agrees at 8 bases. The CDR3 length is 14 residues. The junction had 3 bases not matched to a gene; V was cut back by 3 bases and J by 6 bases. Germline assignment: CDR1 SNHLY and CDR2 FYNNEI.

V usage is TRBV9 and J usage is TRBJ2-5; D is possibly TRBD2 (6 bases). Trimming shortened V by 6 bases and J by 5 bases, and 20 bases separated the two germline ends. The CDR3 sequence is 15 residues long. In germline, CDR1 is SGDLS, CDR2 YYNGEE. The CDR3 here is CASNSGEVRGETQYF. The CDR3 DNA is TGTGCCAGCAACAGTGGGGAGGTACGAGGGGAGACCCAGTACTTC.

The J gene is TRBJ2-7, the V gene TRBV28; tentative D call: TRBD2 (5 bases). CDR1 and CDR2 (germline): MDHEN, SYDVKM. The CDR3 totals 14 residues. V was shortened by 2 bases and J by 3 bases, with 11 bases between the two germline ends. The CDR3 region has the DNA TGTGCCAGCAGTTTAGGAGGCTCCCACTACGAGCAGTACTTC. Translating it yields CASSLGGSHYEQYF.

CDR3 residues: CASSEDRVGGNTIYF. CDR3 nucleotides: TGTGCCAGCAGTGAGGACAGGGTGGGAGGTAACACCATATATTTT. The rearrangement joins TRBV6-1 to TRBJ1-3, with 8 bases that match TRBD1. Trimming took 3 bases from V and 7 from J; bases not matched to a gene: 8. In germline, CDR1 is MNHNS, CDR2 SASEGT. The CDR3 contains 15 residues.

Only one count was recorded for this clone. The chain has TRBV27 and TRBJ1-4; 7 nucleotides match TRBD1. V trimming: 6 bases; J trimming: 0 bases; junction bases outside the gene matches: 1. The CDR3 is 14 amino acids. Germline CDR1 MNHEY, CDR2 SMNVEV (reference sequence). The CDR3 is CASSGTATNEKLFF. The CDR3 DNA follows: TGTGCCAGCAGCGGGACAGCAACTAATGAAAAACTGTTTTTT.

The rearrangement links TRBV6-1 to TRBJ2-1; weak D call: TRBD1 (5 bases). Germline CDR1 MNHNS, CDR2 SASEGT. This CDR3 spans 12 amino acids. Deletions cut 7 bases from V and 5 bases from J, with 9 bases between. The CDR3 DNA follows: TGTGCCAGCACTAGGACACACAATGAGCAGTTCTTC. It translates to CASTRTHNEQFF.

The J gene is TRBJ2-3, the V gene TRBV15; 8 bases map to TRBD2. After removal of 0 bases from V and 10 bases from J, the junction contained 6 bases not matched to a gene. Germline CDR1 reads LNHNV; CDR2 reads YYDKDF (reference sequence). The CDR3 sequence is 14 residues long. The CDR3 loop is CATSRDPGTRAQYF. For the CDR3, the DNA is TGTGCCACCAGCAGAGATCCTGGGACTAGGGCGCAGTATTTT.

The chain has TRBV4-1 and TRBJ2-7, with 8 nucleotides matching TRBD2. Germline V gives CDR1 MGHRA, CDR2 YSYEKL. This CDR3 is built from 16 residues. V lost 0 bases to trimming and J lost 0 bases; unmatched junction nucleotides: 4. Here the CDR3 DNA reads TGCGCCAGCAGCCAAGAAGGGAGCGGGGGCTCCTACGAGCAGTACTTC. It specifies CASSQEGSGGSYEQYF.

This clone was found once. The CDR3: CASSEMGQGRLGNEKLFF. In nucleotides, the CDR3 is TGTGCCAGCAGTGAAATGGGTCAGGGGAGGCTAGGTAATGAAAAACTGTTTTTT. J is TRBJ1-4 and V is TRBV6-1, with D possibly being TRBD1 (6 bases). Germline CDR1 reads MNHNS; CDR2 reads SASEGT. Trimming removed 2 bases from V and 4 bases from J, with 20 bases in between. The CDR3 loop spans 18 amino acids.

This chain links TRBV6-7 with TRBJ1-2, with 9 bases aligning to TRBD1. TRBV6-7 is recorded as an ORF, its role being uncertain. Unmatched junction bases numbered 19, after V lost 2 bases and J lost 6 bases. The CDR3 covers 19 residues. CDR3 DNA sequence: TGTGCCAGCAGTTACCCGACGGGACAGGGTTCCGGATTCCCCCATGGCTACACCTTC. It codes for CASSYPTGQGSGFPHGYTF.

The chain carries TRBV4-1 and TRBJ1-4, with D possibly being TRBD1 (6 bases). V was cut by 1 base and J by 5 bases, with 17 bases left in between. The CDR3 consists of 17 residues. Germline V gene sequence: CDR1 MGHRA, CDR2 YSYEKL. The CDR3 region has the DNA TGCGCCAGCAGCCAAGGAGACCAGGACAGTGGGAATGAAAAACTGTTTTTT. It translates to CASSQGDQDSGNEKLFF.

J is TRBJ2-7 and V is TRBV6-5; a possible D gene is TRBD2 (5 bases). The CDR3 has 13 amino acids. Germline V gives CDR1 MNHEY, CDR2 SVGAGI. V was shortened by 6 bases and J by 6 bases, with 15 bases between the two germline ends. The CDR3 nucleotides are TGTGCCAGCAGAGCCGGGGAGTGGTCCGAGCAGTACTTC. Its translation: CASRAGEWSEQYF.

This sequence joins TRBV5-8 and TRBJ2-3; 8 bases line up with TRBD2. Germline V gene lookup returns CDR1 SGHTS and CDR2 YDEGEE. The CDR3 length is 17 residues. Trimming at V came to 0 bases and at J to 2 bases, leaving 8 bases not matched to a gene. The CDR3 DNA reads TGTGCCAGCAGCTTGGGAACTAGCGGACGCCCCACAGATACGCAGTATTTT. This encodes CASSLGTSGRPTDTQYF.

The chain carries TRBV6-1 and TRBJ1-2; 9 bases align to TRBD1. CDR1 is MNHNS, CDR2 SASEGT, per germline. The CDR3 consists of 16 residues. The ends lost 2 bases at V and 4 bases at J; junction bases unmatched: 8. CDR3 protein: CASSELPTGGGYGYTF. CDR3 coding DNA: TGTGCCAGCAGTGAATTGCCGACAGGGGGGGGCTATGGCTACACCTTC.

The chain combines TRBV6-1 with TRBJ2-4; D tentatively reads TRBD1 or TRBD2 (5 bases each). The germline V and J ends were trimmed by 8 bases and 7 bases, with 9 bases remaining between them. The CDR3 runs to 11 residues. CDR1 is MNHNS, CDR2 SASEGT, per germline. CDR3 loop: CASGWGNIQYF. The CDR3 DNA reads as TGTGCCAGCGGGTGGGGGAACATTCAGTACTTC.

The V and J genes are TRBV28 and TRBJ1-2, with D possibly matching TRBD1 (5 bases). This CDR3 has 13 residues. Trimming pared 8 bases from V and 1 base from J, leaving 11 bases between. Germline loops: CDR1 MDHEN, CDR2 SYDVKM. The CDR3 sequence is CASRQQGNYGYTF. CDR3 nucleotide sequence: TGTGCCAGCCGCCAGCAGGGTAACTATGGCTACACCTTC.

This clone was counted a single time. V and J are TRBV30 and TRBJ1-5, with D uncertain. Germline V gene lookup returns CDR1 GTSNPN and CDR2 SVGIG (reference sequence). The CDR3 is made up of 13 amino acids. Trimming took 2 bases from V and 6 from J, leaving 11 bases between them. CDR3 nucleotide sequence: TGTGCCTGGAGTCTGCGGGCGGGTCAGCCCCAGCATTTT. This sequence encodes CAWSLRAGQPQHF. The complete variable domain, with remaining parts taken from reference TRBV30 and TRBJ1-5, reads SQTIHQWPATLVQPVGSPLSLECTVEGTSNPNLYWYRQAAGRGLQLLFYSVGIGQISSEVPQNLSASRPQDRQFILSSKKLLLSDSGFYLCAWSLRAGQPQHFGDGTRLSIL.

The V call is TRBV5-5, the J call TRBJ1-2; 9 bases match TRBD1. CDR3 length: 16 residues. V was pared by 1 base and J by 2 bases, with 6 bases of the junction left unmatched. Germline V CDR1 and CDR2: SGHKS, YYEKEE (reference sequence). CDR3 amino acids: CASSLSGTGGNYGYTF. The CDR3 region has the DNA TGTGCCAGCAGCTTGTCCGGTACAGGGGGCAACTATGGCTACACCTTC.

V and J are TRBV2 and TRBJ2-1, with no clear D. The CDR3 sequence is 11 residues long. The ends were cut back, 11 bases at V and 8 bases at J, with 13 bases in the middle. Germline CDR1 SNHLY, CDR2 FYNNEI. DNA of the CDR3: TGTGCCGTAGGAAAGGGCGATGAGCAGTTCTTC. Translated, it gives CAVGKGDEQFF.

This clone appeared a single time. The chain employs TRBV7-6 and TRBJ2-7; perhaps TRBD2 as D (6 bases). Trimming stripped 1 base from V and 3 bases from J, with 10 bases between. Germline CDR1 is SGHVS and CDR2 is FNYEAQ. The CDR3 loop spans 14 amino acids. CDR3 loop: CASSLDPGSYEQYF. CDR3 DNA: TGTGCCAGCAGCTTAGATCCCGGGAGCTACGAGCAGTACTTC.

The chain couples TRBV28 to TRBJ2-2; either TRBD1 or TRBD2 may fit D (7 bases each). CDR1 is MDHEN and CDR2 is SYDVKM in the germline V gene. This CDR3 is built from 16 residues. The V end lost 11 bases, the J end lost 1 base, and 20 bases lay between the germline ends. For the CDR3, the DNA is TGTGCCCACCACAGGGGAGGGAATTGGAACACCGGGGAGCTGTTTTTT. It yields the protein CAHHRGGNWNTGELFF.